This T cell receptor beta chain is drawn from a study of cytomegalovirus exposure and HLA in healthy donors (dated by TCRdb to 2017 to 2019). For the wider study: According to an earlier analysis of 450 to 650 of the donors, 200 million or so T cells yielded approximately 120 million unique TCR beta sequences and around 300 Gb of sequence data. An early release that covered several hundred HLA-typed donors contained approximately 300 gigabases of sequencing data and 80 million or so unique TCR sequences. The genetic ancestry cluster associated with self-reported Caucasian donors included about 81% of the roughly 400 genotyped donors. The study aimed to test whether cataloging public T cell receptors could reveal signatures of past pathogen exposure. The T cell repertoires of under 700 subjects were profiled by immunosequencing and related to cytomegalovirus serostatus. Besides the first cohort of 550 to 750 subjects, a separate validation cohort made up of 90 to 150 different subjects was used. High-throughput TCR immunosequencing, statistical association of individual TCRs with disease status, and machine learning were combined to predict cytomegalovirus infection status. In a later analysis, previously published TCR beta repertoires from more than 500 donors were re-analyzed and high-resolution HLA genotyping was added so that TCR occurrence patterns could be studied. In the later analysis, no new phenotypic data were used to find candidate immune exposures; instead, reliance was placed on TCR beta sequences and their occurrence across donors. An earlier analysis of some 500 of the donors used high-throughput TCR beta sequencing to judge whether each TCR beta V gene segment behaved as functional or pseudogenic. Donor age, sex, ethnicity and CMV serostatus were collected together with the repertoire data. A later genetic analysis took genome-wide SNP genotypes for about 65% of the roughly 670 donors and used that subset as a discovery cohort. All discovery cohort repertoires had been generated using a single sequencing platform. HLA typing included class I and class II loci at four-digit resolution. The number of donors typed differed by locus, with about 629-630 for A, B, C, DRB1 and DQB1, over 500 for DQA1, 600 to 610 for DPA1, and 472 for DPB1. Roughly 5 DR-DQ haplotypes were handled as single units for association and clustering because linkage in the cohort was strong. Among 398 genotyped donors of the cohort, an average of approximately 240,000 unique TCR beta nucleotide sequences was sequenced per donor, of which 15% to 20% were non-productive.

Trimming costs V 3 bases and J 9 bases, and their ends lie 12 bases apart. Counted from cysteine to phenylalanine, this CDR3 has 13 amino acids. The entry retains the CDR3 DNA only, 39 bases that are in frame from base 1. CDR1 and CDR2 are drawn from the germline V gene (reference sequence): LNHDA, SQIVND. The library was built by means of the immunoSEQ multiplex PCR assay. For the multiplex PCR, a mixture combining 60 forward primers for TCR Vbeta segments and 13 reverse primers for TCR Jbeta segments was used. A multiplex PCR assay on genomic DNA amplified the CDR3 region of rearranged TCR beta genes. The amplified TCR beta libraries were sequenced on the Illumina HiSeq System as 87-base-pair reads. As for the authors' bioinformatics: A later analysis counted tens of millions of unique TCR beta chains across the 666 repertoires, and 10 million to 11 million of these chains were shared by at least two donors. A nearest-neighbor algorithm error-corrected the raw reads and collapsed the reads into unique sequences, merging closely related sequences to remove PCR and sequencing errors. Alignment of CDR3 sequences to IMGT reference sequences was used to assign V, D and J gene segments. For a sequence to be retained, at least a six-nucleotide match to both a V gene segment and a J gene segment was required. Rearrangements were called productive when the CDR3 lacked stop codons and stayed in frame with V and J; all others were non-productive. CDR3 was defined according to IMGT convention as the region running from the second conserved V-encoded cysteine to the conserved J-encoded phenylalanine. The earlier analysis of some 550 of the donors excluded any sequence lacking an unambiguous match to a single V gene segment. In an earlier analysis of approximately 590 of the donors, V segments were called functional above 56.7% productive rearrangements and were called segregating when the between-donor standard deviation exceeded 5%. A statistical classification framework was developed to diagnose cytomegalovirus status using the catalog of TCR beta chain sequences. A later analysis assigned V and J genes by comparing TCR nucleotide sequences with IMGT/GENE-DB human TR gene sequences. A later analysis assigned CDR3 sequences and most-parsimonious VDJ recombination scenarios with the TCRdist pipeline. In a later analysis, every TCR beta chain was defined by the combination of its CDR3 amino acid sequence and its V-gene family, and reads without a unique V-gene family were dropped. In a later analysis, 450 to 600 highly shared, low-generation-probability nucleotide sequences were removed to address suspected cross-contamination and a sequencing artifact. In a later analysis, a clonal expansion index was calculated for each public chain from normalized within-repertoire ranks of inferred template counts. Generation probabilities in a later analysis came from a VDJ recombination model fitted to out-of-frame rearrangements, and those results were checked against IGoR. In a later analysis, TCR-TCR, TCR-HLA and TCR-CMV co-occurrence was scored with hypergeometric tests, and a repertoire-size bias correction was applied to TCR pairs. In a later analysis, false discovery rates were estimated by permuting HLA or CMV assignments 20 times. In a later analysis, co-occurring TCRs were grouped with DBSCAN, and TCRdist sequence similarity was added when clustering was performed within HLA-allele-positive subsets. Repertoires with fewer than 30,000 or more than 120,000 public chains, plus five repertoires with anomalous nucleotide sharing, were excluded from co-occurrence clustering. The source is immuneACCESS, and TCRdb retained only in-frame sequences with V and J called. Part of the clones is not carried over; for the studies checked, unresolved V genes explain less than half of this, and the remainder is unexplained. V, J and clone size derive from that table, while D and trimming were established from the DNA sequence. The sample data list about 37,000 clones, and about four fifths of these were observed just once. The ten most abundant clones make up approximately 8.5% of the sample.

Notes on this clone: Its cognate antigen has yet to be identified. It has no much larger one-base neighbor in the sample; base qualities were not kept.

The cohort comprised 670 or so healthy bone marrow donors. All cohort members were sampled while nominally healthy, although unrecorded immune exposures were likely present. The donor tested CMV seronegative, placing the donor among the 350 or so seronegative members of the cohort. A peripheral blood sample was provided by each donor, and peripheral blood mononuclear cells were used for TCR beta sequencing. The Qiagen DNeasy Blood Extraction Kit was used to extract genomic DNA from the blood cell samples. Summary of the overall study and its limitations: In a later analysis, TCR association rates were found to vary across HLA loci, with the most associated TCRs seen for DRB1 alleles and the fewest for HLA-C alleles. A later analysis found that HLA-associated TCR beta chains were more clonally expanded and had lower generation probabilities than equally common non-associated chains. Because HLA typing was unavailable for some donors at each locus, only the typed subset was used in association tests. In this cohort, only TCR beta chains were sequenced, and detectable features were limited by the absence of alpha or paired-chain data. Assigning TCR associations to individual alleles was difficult when HLA alleles, especially DR and DQ, strongly co-occurred. An earlier analysis of approximately 530 of the donors showed that most TCR beta V segments appeared in productive rearrangements either about 87% or about 30% of the time, which broadly matched IMGT annotations. The only immune exposure information available for the cohort was CMV serostatus. In both the original and validation cohorts, the classifier was reported to diagnose cytomegalovirus status with high specificity and sensitivity. In vitro tests confirmed that a few of the cytomegalovirus-associated TCR beta chains recognize cytomegalovirus antigens. According to a later analysis, parvovirus B19, influenza, CMV and Epstein-Barr virus appeared linked to several top co-occurrence clusters. Roughly uniform sequencing depth across donors was assumed in presence/absence analyses, although this assumption may not hold. The 87-base-pair reads could not distinguish some IMGT-functional V segments, including TRBV6-2 and TRBV6-3, so those segments were excluded. A later genetic analysis reported fewer N-insertions in productive TCRs among donors in an Asian-associated ancestry cluster than the roughly 670-donor mean. A later analysis found that most CMV-associated TCR beta chains appeared HLA-restricted, with HLA associations seemingly driven largely by CMV exposure. A further reported finding was that TCR beta sequences accurately predicted the HLA-A and HLA-B alleles for most subjects in the first cohort. Over 15 rarely observed V segments, including chromosome 9 orphons, were excluded from the earlier analysis of just under 600 of the donors because counts were too low. The study gave a list of roughly 150 TCR beta chains associated with cytomegalovirus. Specific HLA alleles were associated with more than 15,000 TCR beta sequences at a false discovery rate of 0.05 in a later analysis. Linkage disequilibrium might explain the correlated functional status among segregating V segments, but an unknown experimental factor could not be ruled out. In a later genetic analysis, a missense DCLRE1C variant was associated with V-gene and J-gene trimming of TCR beta chains, and the association was replicated in an independent cohort. The authors suggested that the approach could potentially be extended to other disease states and immunological phenotypes. The sequencing pipeline was judged likely to have produced a cluster of highly shared sequence variants as a technical artifact. While some public TCRs were present in many individuals, most TCR sequences turned up only very rarely across donors.

The sequenced sample consisted of PBMCs. The chain is assembled from TRBV19 and TRBJ2-1, with TRBD2 perhaps the D gene, on 5 matching bases. The origin of this receptor is a woman in her thirties or forties in good health and CMV-seronegative. CDR3 reads: CASSIERRGEQFF. The nucleotide sequence reads as follows: TGTGCCAGTAGTATTGAGCGCCGGGGTGAGCAGTTCTTC.